This record concerns one T cell receptor (beta chain) sequence. The CDR3 spans 12 residues. The V end was cut by 4 bases, the J end by 3 bases, with 6 bases between. CDR1 and CDR2 from the germline V gene are SQVTM and ANQGSEA. This record comes from a study of blood T cell repertoires in COVID-19. About the study: PBMCs, B-cell-depleted T cells, or T cells provided the cDNA or gDNA that made up the material.

TCRdb's copy holds only in-frame clones and misses some; the assay was immunoSEQ multiplex PCR. The table has about 190,000 clones, more than 60% seen once. The chain links TRBV29-1 to TRBJ2-2; D is unclear. The receptor comes from a woman between 45 and 60 years old with acute or convalescent COVID-19. Material: peripheral blood. Written as DNA, the CDR3 is TGCAGCGTTGCTTATTACACCGGGGAGCTGTTTTTT. Its protein product is CSVAYYTGELFF.